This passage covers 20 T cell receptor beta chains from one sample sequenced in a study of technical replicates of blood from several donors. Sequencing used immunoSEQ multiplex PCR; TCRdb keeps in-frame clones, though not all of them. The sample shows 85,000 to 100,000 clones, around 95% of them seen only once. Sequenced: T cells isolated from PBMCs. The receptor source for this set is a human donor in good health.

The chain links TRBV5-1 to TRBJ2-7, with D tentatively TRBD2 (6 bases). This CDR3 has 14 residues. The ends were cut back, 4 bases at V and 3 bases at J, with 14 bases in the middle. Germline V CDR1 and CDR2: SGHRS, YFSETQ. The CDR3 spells CASSPRGGDYEQYF. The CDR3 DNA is TGCGCCAGCAGCCCCCGAGGAGGGGACTACGAGCAGTACTTC.

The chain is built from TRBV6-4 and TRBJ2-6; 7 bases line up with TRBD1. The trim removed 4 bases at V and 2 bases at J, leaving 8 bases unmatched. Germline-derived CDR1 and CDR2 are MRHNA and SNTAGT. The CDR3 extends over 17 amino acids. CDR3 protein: CASSALSTGTGANVLTF. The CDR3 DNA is TGTGCCAGCAGTGCCCTCTCGACAGGGACTGGGGCCAACGTCCTGACTTTC.

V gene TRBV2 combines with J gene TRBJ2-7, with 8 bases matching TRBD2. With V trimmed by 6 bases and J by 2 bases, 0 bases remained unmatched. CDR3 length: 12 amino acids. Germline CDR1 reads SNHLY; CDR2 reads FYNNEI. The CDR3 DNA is TGTGCCAGCAGACTAGCGGCCTACGAGCAGTACTTC. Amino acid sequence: CASRLAAYEQYF.

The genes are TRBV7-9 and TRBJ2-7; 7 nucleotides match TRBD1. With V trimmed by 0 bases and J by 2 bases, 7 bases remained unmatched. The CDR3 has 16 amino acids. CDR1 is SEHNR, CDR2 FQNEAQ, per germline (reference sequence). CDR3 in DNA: TGTGCCAGCAGCTTAGCGCGCTGGCAGGGGGCCTACGAGCAGTACTTC. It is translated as CASSLARWQGAYEQYF.

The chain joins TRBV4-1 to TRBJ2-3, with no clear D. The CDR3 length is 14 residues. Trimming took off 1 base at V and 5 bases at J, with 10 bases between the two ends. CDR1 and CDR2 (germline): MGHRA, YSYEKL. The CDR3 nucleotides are TGCGCCAGCAGCCAAGGTGTGGGCCTAGATACGCAGTATTTT. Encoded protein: CASSQGVGLDTQYF.

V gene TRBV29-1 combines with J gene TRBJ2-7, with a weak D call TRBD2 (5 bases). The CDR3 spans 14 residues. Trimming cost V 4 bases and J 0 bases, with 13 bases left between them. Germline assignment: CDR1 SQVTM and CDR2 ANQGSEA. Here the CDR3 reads CSVVPRTYSYEQYF. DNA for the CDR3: TGCAGCGTTGTCCCGCGGACTTACTCCTACGAGCAGTACTTC.

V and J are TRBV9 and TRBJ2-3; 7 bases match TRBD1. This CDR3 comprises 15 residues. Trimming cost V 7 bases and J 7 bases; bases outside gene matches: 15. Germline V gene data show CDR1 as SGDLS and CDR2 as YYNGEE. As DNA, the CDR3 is TGTGCCAGCGGTGCGACAGGGCTTCCTTCGAATACGCAGTATTTT. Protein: CASGATGLPSNTQYF.

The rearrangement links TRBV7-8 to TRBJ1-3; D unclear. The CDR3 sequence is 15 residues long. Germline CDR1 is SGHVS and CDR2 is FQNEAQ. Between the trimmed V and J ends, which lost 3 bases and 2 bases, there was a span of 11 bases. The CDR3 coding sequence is TGTGCCAGCAGCTTGCCCCGAGGGACTGGAAACACCATATATTTT. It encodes CASSLPRGTGNTIYF.

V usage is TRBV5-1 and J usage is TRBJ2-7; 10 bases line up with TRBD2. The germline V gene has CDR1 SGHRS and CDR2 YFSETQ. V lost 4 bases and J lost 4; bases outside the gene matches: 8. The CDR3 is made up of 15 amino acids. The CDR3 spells CASSRGIAGGYEQYF. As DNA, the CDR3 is TGCGCCAGCAGCAGGGGCATAGCGGGAGGATACGAGCAGTACTTC.

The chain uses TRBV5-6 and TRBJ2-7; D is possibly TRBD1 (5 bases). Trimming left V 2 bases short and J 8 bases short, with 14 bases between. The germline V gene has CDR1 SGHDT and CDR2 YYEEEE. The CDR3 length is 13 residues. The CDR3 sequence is CASSLAGRFQQYF. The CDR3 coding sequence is TGTGCCAGCAGCTTAGCAGGGCGCTTCCAGCAGTACTTC.

Here the CDR3 reads CASSQGQGVGVLTF. The CDR3 DNA reads as TGTGCCAGCAGCCAAGGACAGGGGGTTGGAGTCCTGACTTTC. The gene calls are TRBV14 and TRBJ2-6; TRBD1 matches at 9 bases. Trimming took 1 base from V and 13 from J; bases not matched to a gene: 5. This CDR3 region has 14 residues. CDR1 is SGHDN and CDR2 is FVKESK in the germline V gene.

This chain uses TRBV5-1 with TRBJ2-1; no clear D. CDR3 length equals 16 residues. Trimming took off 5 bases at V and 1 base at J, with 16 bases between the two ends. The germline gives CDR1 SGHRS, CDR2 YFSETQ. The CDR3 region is CASSPTVDRSYNEQFF. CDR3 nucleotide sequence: TGCGCCAGCAGTCCAACAGTGGATAGGTCCTACAATGAGCAGTTCTTC.

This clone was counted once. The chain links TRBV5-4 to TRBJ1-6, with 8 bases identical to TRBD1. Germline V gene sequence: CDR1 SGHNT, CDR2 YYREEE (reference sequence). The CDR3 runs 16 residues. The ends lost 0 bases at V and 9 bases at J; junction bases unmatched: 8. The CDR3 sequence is CASSLGTGKAVSPLHF. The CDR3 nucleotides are TGTGCCAGCAGCTTGGGGACAGGGAAAGCGGTTTCACCCCTCCACTTT.

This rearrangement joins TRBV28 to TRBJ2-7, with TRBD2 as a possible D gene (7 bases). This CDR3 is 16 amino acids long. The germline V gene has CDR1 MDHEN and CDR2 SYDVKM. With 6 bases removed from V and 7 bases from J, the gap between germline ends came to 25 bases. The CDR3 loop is CASSWEGRGGLGEQYF. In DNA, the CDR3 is TGTGCCAGCAGCTGGGAGGGACGAGGGGGATTGGGGGAGCAGTACTTC.

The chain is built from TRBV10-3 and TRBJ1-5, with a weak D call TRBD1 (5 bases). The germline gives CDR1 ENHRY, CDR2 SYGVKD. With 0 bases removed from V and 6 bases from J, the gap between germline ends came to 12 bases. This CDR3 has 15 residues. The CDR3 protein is CAISESEGPSQPQHF. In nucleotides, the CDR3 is TGTGCCATCAGTGAGTCGGAGGGGCCAAGTCAGCCCCAGCATTTT.

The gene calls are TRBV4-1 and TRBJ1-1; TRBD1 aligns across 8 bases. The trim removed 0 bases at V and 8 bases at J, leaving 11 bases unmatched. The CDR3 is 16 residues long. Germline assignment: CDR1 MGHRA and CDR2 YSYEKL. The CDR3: CASSQDFGRGPAEAFF. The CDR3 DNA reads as TGCGCCAGCAGCCAAGATTTTGGCAGGGGGCCGGCAGAAGCTTTCTTT.

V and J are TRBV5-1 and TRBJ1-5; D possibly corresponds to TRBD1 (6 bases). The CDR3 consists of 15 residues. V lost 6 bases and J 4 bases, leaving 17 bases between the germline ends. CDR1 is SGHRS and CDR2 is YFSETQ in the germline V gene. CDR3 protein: CASNAGQNGNQPQHF. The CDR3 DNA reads TGCGCCAGCAATGCAGGACAGAACGGGAATCAGCCCCAGCATTTT.

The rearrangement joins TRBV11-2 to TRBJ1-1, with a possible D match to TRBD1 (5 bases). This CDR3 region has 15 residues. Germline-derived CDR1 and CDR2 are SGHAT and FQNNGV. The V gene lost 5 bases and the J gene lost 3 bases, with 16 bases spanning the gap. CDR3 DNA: TGTGCCAGCAGCCCCCCCAGGGTTTGGGACACTGAAGCTTTCTTT. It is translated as CASSPPRVWDTEAFF.

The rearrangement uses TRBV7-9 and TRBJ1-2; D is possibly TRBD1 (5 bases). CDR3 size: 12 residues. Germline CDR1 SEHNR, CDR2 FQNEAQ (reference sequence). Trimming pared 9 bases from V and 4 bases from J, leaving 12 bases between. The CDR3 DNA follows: TGTGCCAGTTATGGGGGGACCTATGGCTACACCTTC. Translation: CASYGGTYGYTF.

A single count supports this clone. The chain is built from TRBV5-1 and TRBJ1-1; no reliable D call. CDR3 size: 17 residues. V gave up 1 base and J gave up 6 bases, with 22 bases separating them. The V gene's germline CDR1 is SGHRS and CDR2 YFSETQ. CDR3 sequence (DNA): TGCGCCAGCAGCTTGTCCGGGGTTGGTTTGGGTCCCCCTGAAGCTTTCTTT. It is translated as CASSLSGVGLGPPEAFF.